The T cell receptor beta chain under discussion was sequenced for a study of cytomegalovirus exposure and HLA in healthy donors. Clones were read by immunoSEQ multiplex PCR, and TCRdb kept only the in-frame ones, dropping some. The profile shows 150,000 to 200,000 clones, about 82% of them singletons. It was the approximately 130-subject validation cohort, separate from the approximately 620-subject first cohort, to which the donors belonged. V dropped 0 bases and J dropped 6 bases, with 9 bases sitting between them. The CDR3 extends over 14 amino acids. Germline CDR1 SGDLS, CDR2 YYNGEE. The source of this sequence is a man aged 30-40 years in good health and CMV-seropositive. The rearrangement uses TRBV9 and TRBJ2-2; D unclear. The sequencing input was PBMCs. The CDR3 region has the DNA TGTGCCAGCAGCGTAGTTCAGGCCCCCGGGGAGCTGTTTTTT. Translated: CASSVVQAPGELFF.